The 22 T cell receptor beta chains below come from one sample, sequenced in a study of response to subunit inactivated influenza vaccine. TCRdb passed the RT-PCR reads through MiXCR, listing each CDR3 protein once. The sample lists fewer than 650,000 distinct CDR3 sequences, under 15% occurring once. The material sequenced was PBMCs from blood, taken about 40 days after vaccination. The receptors shown here come from a man aged 50 to 60 who received an inactivated influenza vaccine.

In this sample, this clonotype turned up many times. The chain has TRBV7-2 and TRBJ2-5; no reliable D call. The germline gives CDR1 SGHTA, CDR2 FQGNSA. The CDR3 totals 16 residues. Trimming took off 0 bases at V and 2 bases at J, with 13 bases between the two ends. The CDR3 DNA reads TGTGCCAGCAGCTTAGCTCAGGCGCCAGTACAAGAGACCCAGTACTTC. Translating it yields CASSLAQAPVQETQYF.

This clonotype was picked up a small number of times. The rearrangement joins TRBV12-3 or TRBV12-4 to TRBJ2-3; maybe TRBD2 (7 bases). CDR3 length: 14 amino acids. V lost 3 bases and J lost 4, with 11 bases in between. The CDR3 DNA reads as TGTGCCAGCAGTTTTGGGGGGGGCTCAGATACGCAGTATTTT. Residues: CASSFGGGSDTQYF.

The table lists this clonotype with many counts. V gene TRBV5-1 combines with J gene TRBJ2-3; 9 bases map to TRBD1. Germline assignment: CDR1 SGHRS and CDR2 YFSETQ. The CDR3 is 15 residues long. J lost 2 bases, V lost 9 bases, and 10 bases had no gene match. CDR3 amino acids: CATRTGVPSTDTQYF. CDR3 nucleotides: TGCGCCACCAGGACAGGGGTCCCATCCACAGATACGCAGTATTTT.

A few counts support this clonotype. The V gene is TRBV5-1, the J gene TRBJ2-1; D remains unclear. CDR3 size: 15 residues. Germline CDR1 and CDR2: SGHRS and YFSETQ. Trimming cost V 1 base and J 0 bases, with 8 bases left between them. For the CDR3, the DNA is TGCGCCAGCAGCTTGATGGAAGGCTCCTACAATGAGCAGTTCTTC. Translated: CASSLMEGSYNEQFF.

This clonotype has only a few counts. This chain links TRBV11-2 with TRBJ1-1; 10 bases match TRBD1. There are 19 residues in the CDR3. CDR1 and CDR2 (germline): SGHAT, FQNNGV. Trimming cost V 5 bases and J 4 bases; bases outside gene matches: 19. CDR3 bases: TGTGCCAGCAGCAAAGAGGCCGGGACAGGGGAGGTTTGGAGCACTGAAGCTTTCTTT. This sequence encodes CASSKEAGTGEVWSTEAFF.

This clonotype was seen a few times. The chain carries TRBV5-1 and TRBJ1-1; unclear D gene. V was cut by 0 bases and J by 7 bases, with 4 bases left in between. The CDR3 is 11 residues long. Per germline, CDR1 SGHRS and CDR2 YFSETQ. Here the CDR3 reads CASSLDVEAFF. The DNA of the CDR3 is TGCGCCAGCAGCTTGGATGTTGAAGCTTTCTTT.

This clonotype was picked up a small number of times. This chain links TRBV2 with TRBJ2-3; 8 bases match TRBD2. The V segment lost 6 bases and the J segment 1 base; nucleotides outside the gene matches: 3. Germline lookup yields CDR1 SNHLY and CDR2 FYNNEI. This CDR3 comprises 14 residues. The CDR3 nucleotides read TGTGCCAGCAGGTCAGCGGGGGGCACAGATACGCAGTATTTT. It codes for CASRSAGGTDTQYF.

The V call is TRBV10-3, the J call TRBJ2-1, with D hard to call. V lost 6 bases to trimming and J lost 6 bases, with 6 bases between them. The CDR3 runs to 11 residues. From germline, CDR1 is ENHRY and CDR2 SYGVKD. Here the CDR3 reads CAIRVGNEQFF. As DNA, the CDR3 is TGTGCCATCAGGGTGGGCAATGAGCAGTTCTTC.

This clonotype was seen only a few times. The CDR3 coding sequence is TGTGCCAGCAGCCAAATCGGGAGGCGCACAGATACGCAGTATTTT. Translation: CASSQIGRRTDTQYF. This chain connects TRBV4-2 to TRBJ2-3; 7 bases are shared with TRBD2. CDR3 length equals 15 residues. V dropped 2 bases and J dropped 1; count of bases not matched to a gene: 3. CDR1 is LGHNA, CDR2 YNFKEQ, per germline.

In this sample, this clonotype turned up a few times. This rearrangement joins TRBV20-1 to TRBJ2-7; 8 bases are a match to TRBD1. This CDR3 comprises 13 residues. Germline V lookup: CDR1 DFQATT, CDR2 SNEGSKA (reference sequence). V shed 5 bases and J 4 bases; nucleotides not matched to a gene: 7. The CDR3 sequence: CSAVGQGKYEQYF. CDR3 nucleotides: TGCAGTGCTGTTGGACAGGGAAAGTACGAGCAGTACTTC.

In its sample, this clonotype was seen a few times. The rearrangement links TRBV28 to TRBJ2-7; D possibly corresponds to TRBD2 (5 bases). The CDR3 consists of 13 residues. V was clipped by 6 bases and J by 0 bases, with 9 bases between them. Germline values: CDR1 MDHEN, CDR2 SYDVKM. CDR3 nucleotide sequence: TGTGCCAGCAGGGACTTGAGCTCCTACGAGCAGTACTTC. This gives the protein CASRDLSSYEQYF. The full variable domain, with the rest looked up from reference TRBV28 and TRBJ2-7, is DVKVTQSSRYLVKRTGEKVFLECVQDMDHENMFWYRQDPGLGLRLIYFSYDVKMKEKGDIPEGYSVSREKKERFSLILESASTNQTSMYLCASRDLSSYEQYFGPGTRLTVT.

This clonotype has at least ten counts. The chain joins TRBV10-3 to TRBJ2-6, with D unresolved. Germline assignment: CDR1 ENHRY and CDR2 SYGVKD. The V and J ends lost 3 bases and 1 base respectively, with 7 bases between them. The CDR3 runs 15 residues. CDR3 sequence: CAISERESGANVLTF. The CDR3 DNA sequence: TGTGCCATCAGTGAACGCGAGTCTGGGGCCAACGTCCTGACTTTC.

Many counts were recorded for this clonotype. This chain uses TRBV20-1 with TRBJ2-5; unclear D gene. V dropped 7 bases and J dropped 8 bases, with 20 bases sitting between them. CDR3 length: 13 residues. Looked up from germline, CDR1 is DFQATT and CDR2 is SNEGSKA (reference sequence). The CDR3 DNA follows: TGCAGTGTCGCGTTCCTGGACGTCCGCACCCAGTACTTC. Its translation: CSVAFLDVRTQYF.

This clonotype came up many times. V usage is TRBV12-3 or TRBV12-4 and J usage is TRBJ2-3, with D perhaps matching TRBD1 (6 bases). This CDR3 is 14 amino acids long. V dropped 0 bases and J dropped 8 bases, with 12 bases sitting between them. CDR3 nucleotide sequence: TGTGCCAGCAGTTTAGCGGGGGCCCGTCGTACGCAGTATTTT. Translating it yields CASSLAGARRTQYF.

The chain uses TRBV6-4 and TRBJ2-1, with 16 bases lining up with TRBD2. The germline V gene encodes CDR1 MRHNA and CDR2 SNTAGT. This CDR3 is 13 amino acids long. V was clipped by 8 bases and J by 14 bases; unmatched bases: 6. This CDR3 reads CASGTSGGGGKFF. CDR3 in DNA: TGTGCCAGCGGGACTAGCGGGGGGGGTGGTAAGTTCTTC.

This clonotype appeared many times. CDR3 DNA: TGCAGCGTCCAAGGGGGACCAGTCGCATACACAGATACGCAGTATTTT. This translates into CSVQGGPVAYTDTQYF. The V call is TRBV29-1, the J call TRBJ2-3; the D gene is possibly TRBD1 (6 bases). The CDR3 length is 16 residues. Per the germline V gene, CDR1 is SQVTM and CDR2 is ANQGSEA. Trimming cost V 6 bases and J 2 bases, with 21 bases left between them.

This clonotype showed up just a few times. V and J are TRBV5-1 and TRBJ1-2, with 7 bases aligning to TRBD1. Trimming took 0 bases from V and 5 from J; bases not matched to a gene: 4. The CDR3 sequence is 14 residues long. Germline values: CDR1 SGHRS, CDR2 YFSETQ. The DNA of the CDR3 is TGCGCCAGCAGCTTGGGGGACAGAACGTATGGCTACACCTTC. Its translation: CASSLGDRTYGYTF.

This clonotype has at least ten counts. This sequence joins TRBV29-1 and TRBJ1-1; the D gene is possibly TRBD1 (6 bases). From germline, CDR1 is SQVTM and CDR2 ANQGSEA. Trimming cost V 1 base and J 1 base, with 13 bases left between them. The CDR3 spans 15 residues. As DNA, the CDR3 is TGCAGCGTTGAAGTTACAGGGTGGACGAACACTGAAGCTTTCTTT. It yields the protein CSVEVTGWTNTEAFF.

Concerning this clonotype itself: With a much larger clone just one base away, this may be a read error. The V and J genes are TRBV12-3 or TRBV12-4 and TRBJ2-1; 13 nucleotides align to TRBD2. The CDR3 spans 18 residues. Here the CDR3 DNA reads TGTGCCAGCTGTTTACCCGGACTAGCGGGGGACTCCTACAATGAGCAGTTCTTC. Protein: CASCLPGLAGDSYNEQFF.

This clonotype showed up just a few times. The CDR3 DNA follows: TGTGCCAGCAGTACCGCCGGTAAACCCCTCCACTTT. This encodes CASSTAGKPLHF. The chain joins TRBV6-2 or TRBV6-3 to TRBJ1-6, with D unresolved. CDR3 length: 12 residues. Germline CDR1 is MNHEY and CDR2 is SVGEGT. V gave up 5 bases and J gave up 12 bases, with 11 bases separating them.

This clonotype was seen a handful of times. V usage is TRBV4-3 and J usage is TRBJ1-2; a weak D match, TRBD1 (5 bases). The CDR3 extends over 15 amino acids. Deletions cut 1 base from V and 1 base from J, with 10 bases between. Germline lookup yields CDR1 LGHNA and CDR2 YSLEER. The CDR3 DNA sequence: TGCGCCAGCAGCCAAGTGCAGGGCCTTAACTATGGCTACACCTTC. Encoded protein: CASSQVQGLNYGYTF.

This clonotype was recorded a few times. This chain uses TRBV15 with TRBJ2-7; 11 nucleotides match TRBD2. Germline V gives CDR1 LNHNV, CDR2 YYDKDF (reference sequence). The CDR3 is 18 residues long. V lost 1 base to trimming and J lost 3 bases; unmatched junction nucleotides: 11. The DNA of the CDR3 is TGTGCCACCAGCAGAGTGGCAGGACTAGCGGGCAAGTTCTACGAGCAGTACTTC. Its protein product is CATSRVAGLAGKFYEQYF. Drawing the rest from reference TRBV15 and TRBJ2-7, the complete variable domain is DAMVIQNPRYQVTQFGKPVTLSCSQTLNHNVMYWYQQKSSQAPKLLFHYYDKDFNNEADTPDNFQSRRPNTSFCFLDIRSPGLGDTAMYLCATSRVAGLAGKFYEQYFGPGTRLTVT.